These 17 T cell receptor beta chains were sequenced from one sample in a study of T cells in Graves' hyperthyroidism and ophthalmopathy. Researchers took RNA transcripts and amplified the TCR beta CDR3 regions from them. The HTBI primer set was used in a first-round RT-PCR of the TCR CDR3. TCRdb used MiXCR to reprocess the multiplex PCR reads, holding one entry per CDR3 protein. The sample includes about 340,000 distinct CDR3 sequences, roughly 21% of them seen just once. The sample taken for sequencing was blood. The receptor source for this set is a woman aged 50 to 65 with Graves' hyperthyroidism.

This clonotype was found many times. The rearrangement joins TRBV7-9 to TRBJ2-3; no clear D gene. Germline values: CDR1 SEHNR, CDR2 FQNEAQ (reference sequence). This CDR3 is built from 17 residues. V shed 2 bases and J shed 0 bases, with 15 bases lying between them. In DNA form, the CDR3 reads TGTGCCAGCAGCTTACCGTTTAGGGCAGCTAGCACAGATACGCAGTATTTT. Protein product: CASSLPFRAASTDTQYF. The full variable domain, its missing parts supplied by reference TRBV7-9 and TRBJ2-3, is DTGVSQNPRHKITKRGQNVTFRCDPISEHNRLYWYRQTLGQGPEFLTYFQNEAQLEKSRLLSDRFSAERPKGSFSTLEIQRTEQGDSAMYLCASSLPFRAASTDTQYFGPGTRLTVL.

This clonotype was seen ten or more times. V is TRBV6-1 and J is TRBJ1-1, with a possible D match to TRBD1 (6 bases). Germline CDR1 and CDR2: MNHNS and SASEGT. The CDR3 consists of 19 residues. Trimming took 0 bases from V and 4 from J, leaving 24 bases between them. The CDR3 DNA sequence: TGTGCCAGCAGTGAAGCCACAGTATGGGGGGCTGGGTTCGGCACTGAAGCTTTCTTT. Protein product: CASSEATVWGAGFGTEAFF.

This chain joins TRBV5-1 and TRBJ1-5; a weak D match, TRBD1 (5 bases). This CDR3 spans 13 amino acids. Germline-derived CDR1 and CDR2 are SGHRS and YFSETQ. V was clipped by 5 bases and J by 5 bases, with 11 bases between them. CDR3 bases: TGCGCCAGCAGACGGACACCCGATCAGCCCCAGCATTTT. This translates into CASRRTPDQPQHF. The full variable domain, completed using reference TRBV5-1 and TRBJ1-5, is KAGVTQTPRYLIKTRGQQVTLSCSPISGHRSVSWYQQTPGQGLQFLFEYFSETQRNKGNFPGRFSGRQFSNSRSEMNVSTLELGDSALYLCASRRTPDQPQHFGDGTRLSIL.

This clonotype was detected many times. The J gene is TRBJ2-7, the V gene TRBV5-1; TRBD1 is a possible D gene (6 bases). CDR1 and CDR2 from the germline V gene are SGHRS and YFSETQ. CDR3 length: 14 residues. The V and J ends lost 0 bases and 3 bases respectively, with 10 bases between them. The CDR3 nucleotides read TGCGCCAGCAGCTTGGGACAGGTGGGCTACGAGCAGTACTTC. Encoded protein: CASSLGQVGYEQYF. Together with reference TRBV5-1 and TRBJ2-7, the CDR3 gives the full variable domain: KAGVTQTPRYLIKTRGQQVTLSCSPISGHRSVSWYQQTPGQGLQFLFEYFSETQRNKGNFPGRFSGRQFSNSRSEMNVSTLELGDSALYLCASSLGQVGYEQYFGPGTRLTVT.

The V and J genes are TRBV10-1 and TRBJ1-1; D uncertain. Between the trimmed V and J ends, which lost 3 bases and 5 bases, there was a span of 4 bases. This CDR3 comprises 11 residues. Germline CDR1 is WNHNN and CDR2 is SYGVQD (reference sequence). The CDR3 sequence: CASSEGTEAFF. For the CDR3, the DNA is TGCGCCAGCAGTGAAGGAACTGAAGCTTTCTTT.

The chain is built from TRBV6-1 and TRBJ1-2; tentatively, D is TRBD1 (5 bases). Looked up from germline, CDR1 is MNHNS and CDR2 is SASEGT. Deletions cut 4 bases from V and 9 bases from J, with 18 bases between. CDR3 length: 14 amino acids. The DNA for the CDR3 is TGTGCCAGCAGTGCAACCGGGACGTCGGGGAGCTACACCTTC. Its protein is CASSATGTSGSYTF.

This clonotype was detected ten times or more. J is TRBJ1-6 and V is TRBV12-3 or TRBV12-4; possibly TRBD1 for D (5 bases). This CDR3 contains 17 residues. With 3 bases removed from V and 10 bases from J, the gap between germline ends came to 22 bases. The CDR3 here is CASSFPIPAGRGSPLHF. Written as DNA, the CDR3 is TGTGCCAGCAGTTTCCCCATTCCGGCAGGGAGAGGATCACCCCTCCACTTT.

This clonotype was recorded at least ten times. The chain employs TRBV20-1 and TRBJ2-2, with TRBD1 identical over 10 bases. The CDR3 runs 14 residues. With V trimmed by 6 bases and J by 4 bases, 5 bases remained unmatched. Germline CDR1 is DFQATT and CDR2 is SNEGSKA (reference sequence). The CDR3 DNA is TGCAGTGCCCGACAGGGGGCAGGCACCGGGGAGCTGTTTTTT. Protein: CSARQGAGTGELFF.

In this sample, this clonotype turned up a few times. DNA of the CDR3: TGTGCCACCCAGGACAGGGGAGTTAGTGAGACCCAGTACTTC. Its translation is CATQDRGVSETQYF. This chain connects TRBV6-1 to TRBJ2-5, with 9 bases identical to TRBD1. The V and J ends lost 10 bases and 5 bases, in that order; junction bases with no gene match: 11. Germline lookup yields CDR1 MNHNS and CDR2 SASEGT. CDR3 length: 14 residues.

This clonotype was observed many times. This chain uses TRBV7-3 with TRBJ2-1, with 14 bases aligning to TRBD2. Germline trimming cut 1 base from V and 6 bases from J; bases unmatched to any gene: 2. The germline V gene has CDR1 SGHTA and CDR2 FQGTGA. This CDR3 has 16 amino acids. As DNA, the CDR3 is TGTGCCAGCAGCTTAAAAGGGACTAGCGGGGGCAATGAGCAGTTCTTC. Translated: CASSLKGTSGGNEQFF.

This clonotype appeared many times. This chain uses TRBV5-1 with TRBJ2-5; tentative D call: TRBD2 (5 bases). The CDR3 extends over 15 amino acids. Between the trimmed V and J ends, which lost 4 bases and 0 bases, there was a span of 13 bases. Germline V gives CDR1 SGHRS, CDR2 YFSETQ. The DNA of the CDR3 is TGCGCCAGCAGCCTGAGCGGATTTAACCAAGAGACCCAGTACTTC. Translation: CASSLSGFNQETQYF.

This clonotype has more than one count but fewer than ten. The chain recombines TRBV6-1 with TRBJ2-6, with TRBD2 matching over 7 bases. Per the germline V gene, CDR1 is MNHNS and CDR2 is SASEGT. V was pared by 5 bases and J by 2 bases, with 6 bases of the junction left unmatched. CDR3 length: 16 amino acids. In nucleotides, the CDR3 is TGTGCCAGCAGTTACGGGGAGGGGACTGGGGCCAACGTCCTGACTTTC. Protein sequence: CASSYGEGTGANVLTF.

This clonotype was counted ten times or more. This chain joins TRBV12-3 or TRBV12-4 and TRBJ1-2; D is possibly TRBD1 (5 bases). The CDR3 consists of 15 residues. V was cut by 4 bases and J by 8 bases, with 20 bases left in between. The CDR3 region is CASSSSPTRGGGYTF. The CDR3 nucleotides read TGTGCCAGCAGTTCCTCCCCTACCCGGGGCGGGGGCTACACCTTC.

This chain links TRBV18 with TRBJ2-2; D is perhaps TRBD2 (6 bases). The CDR3 runs to 13 residues. CDR1 and CDR2 from the germline V gene are KGHSH and LQKENI. V dropped 2 bases and J dropped 14 bases, with 15 bases sitting between them. CDR3 DNA sequence: TGTGCCAGCTCACCAGAGGAGGGTCGAGATCTGTTTTTT. Protein sequence: CASSPEEGRDLFF.

The chain has TRBV6-2 or TRBV6-3 and TRBJ1-1; D unclear. There are 12 residues in the CDR3. Germline V gene data show CDR1 as MNHEY and CDR2 as SVGEGT. V lost 0 bases and J lost 8, with 7 bases in between. This chain's CDR3 is CASSYSTGEAFF. The CDR3 DNA reads as TGTGCCAGCAGTTACTCGACGGGCGAAGCTTTCTTT.

This clonotype came up many times. The chain couples TRBV28 to TRBJ2-7, with D tentatively TRBD2 (5 bases). The CDR3 length is 15 residues. CDR1 and CDR2 (germline): MDHEN, SYDVKM. V was shortened by 3 bases and J by 5 bases, with 17 bases between the two germline ends. DNA of the CDR3: TGTGCCAGCAGTTTGCAGTCACGAGGGCGCCACGAGCAGTACTTC. Amino acids: CASSLQSRGRHEQYF. Combining the CDR3 with reference TRBV28 and TRBJ2-7 gives the whole variable domain DVKVTQSSRYLVKRTGEKVFLECVQDMDHENMFWYRQDPGLGLRLIYFSYDVKMKEKGDIPEGYSVSREKKERFSLILESASTNQTSMYLCASSLQSRGRHEQYFGPGTRLTVT.

This clonotype occurred a few times. The chain uses TRBV7-9 and TRBJ2-1; 10 nucleotides match TRBD2. The length of the CDR3 is 14 residues. The trim removed 1 base at V and 9 bases at J, leaving 3 bases unmatched. CDR1 is SEHNR and CDR2 is FQNEAQ in the germline V gene (reference sequence). CDR3 sequence: CASSLGLAGSEQFF. The CDR3 DNA sequence: TGTGCCAGCAGCTTAGGACTAGCGGGTTCTGAGCAGTTCTTC.